This T cell receptor (beta chain) was sequenced for a study of blood T cell repertoires in COVID-19. Whole-study context: Sources were T cells, B-cell-depleted T cells, or PBMCs; the material itself was cDNA or gDNA.

Germline V gene sequence: CDR1 LGHNA, CDR2 YSLEER. The V and J ends lost 1 base and 7 bases, in that order; junction bases with no gene match: 3. CDR3 length: 13 residues. Original processing methods: Amplification from reference gene primers served as the basis for estimated nucleated cell counts. Sequencing was performed with immunoSEQ multiplex PCR; in TCRdb, only in-frame clones are kept and a portion is missing. Clonal size and the V and J genes are those of that table, whereas D and trimming came from the DNA. The sample yields a few hundred thousand clones, approximately 86% seen once. Sequenced material: peripheral blood. The chain employs TRBV4-3 and TRBJ1-1; TRBD1 matches at 7 bases. This receptor was identified in a man between 18 and 29 years old with active or convalescent COVID-19. The CDR3 is CASSQVQGFEAFF. CDR3 DNA: TGCGCCAGCAGCCAAGTACAGGGGTTTGAAGCTTTCTTT.